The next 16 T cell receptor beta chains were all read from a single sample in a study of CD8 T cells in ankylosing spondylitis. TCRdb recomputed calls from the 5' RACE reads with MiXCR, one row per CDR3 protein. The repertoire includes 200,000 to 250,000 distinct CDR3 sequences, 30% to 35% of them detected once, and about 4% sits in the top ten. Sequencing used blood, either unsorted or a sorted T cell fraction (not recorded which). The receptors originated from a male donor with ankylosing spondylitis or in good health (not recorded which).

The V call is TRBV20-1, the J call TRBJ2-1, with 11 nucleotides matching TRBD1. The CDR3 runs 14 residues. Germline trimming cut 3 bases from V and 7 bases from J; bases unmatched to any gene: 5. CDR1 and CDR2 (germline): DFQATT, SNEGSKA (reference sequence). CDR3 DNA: TGCAGTGCTAGGGGAGGGACAGGGGGAAATGAGCAGTTCTTC. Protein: CSARGGTGGNEQFF.

Written as DNA, the CDR3 is TGTGCCAGCAGCTTTTTCTCGATATACGGCGAGCAGTTCTTC. Encoded protein: CASSFFSIYGEQFF. The chain links TRBV7-3 to TRBJ2-1, with no clear D. V lost 3 bases and J lost 10, with 16 bases in between. The CDR3 consists of 14 residues. Germline V gene data show CDR1 as SGHTA and CDR2 as FQGTGA. The variable domain in full, with the rest retrieved from reference TRBV7-3 and TRBJ2-1, is GAGVSQTPSNKVTEKGKYVELRCDPISGHTALYWYRQSLGQGPEFLIYFQGTGAADDSGLPNDRFFAVRPEGSVSTLKIQRTERGDSAVYLCASSFFSIYGEQFFGPGTRLTVL.

The CDR3 nucleotides read TGTGCCTGGGACCGAACTAACGGGTACGAGCAGTACTTC. This gives the protein CAWDRTNGYEQYF. The rearrangement links TRBV30 to TRBJ2-7; D remains ambiguous. This CDR3 is built from 13 residues. V lost 5 bases and J lost 4, with 15 bases in between. Per germline, CDR1 GTSNPN and CDR2 SVGIG (reference sequence).

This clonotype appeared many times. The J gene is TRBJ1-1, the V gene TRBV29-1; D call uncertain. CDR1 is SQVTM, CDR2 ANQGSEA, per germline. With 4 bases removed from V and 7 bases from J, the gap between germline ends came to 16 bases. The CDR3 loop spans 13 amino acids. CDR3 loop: CSVGAGKGGEAFF. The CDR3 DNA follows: TGCAGCGTTGGGGCAGGCAAGGGAGGTGAAGCTTTCTTT.

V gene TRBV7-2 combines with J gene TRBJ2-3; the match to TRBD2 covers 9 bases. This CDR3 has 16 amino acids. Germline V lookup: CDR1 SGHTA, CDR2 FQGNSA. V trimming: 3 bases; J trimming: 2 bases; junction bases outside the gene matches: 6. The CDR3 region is CASSLYSGGYTDTQYF. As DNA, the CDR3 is TGTGCCAGCAGCTTGTATAGCGGGGGTTACACAGATACGCAGTATTTT.

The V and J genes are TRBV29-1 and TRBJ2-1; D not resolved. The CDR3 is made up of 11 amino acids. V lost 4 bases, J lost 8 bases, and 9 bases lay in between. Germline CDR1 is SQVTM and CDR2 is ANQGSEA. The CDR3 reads CSVGGWYEQFF. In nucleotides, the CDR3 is TGCAGCGTTGGGGGTTGGTATGAGCAGTTCTTC.

The CDR3 spells CASSLAAGISYGYTF. CDR3 nucleotide sequence: TGCGCCAGCAGCTTGGCCGCAGGGATCAGCTATGGCTACACCTTC. The J gene is TRBJ1-2, the V gene TRBV5-1; D possibly corresponds to TRBD1 (5 bases). The V end lost 0 bases, the J end lost 4 bases, and 13 bases lay between the germline ends. Germline V gene data show CDR1 as SGHRS and CDR2 as YFSETQ. This CDR3 spans 15 amino acids. The entire variable domain, with the rest obtained from reference TRBV5-1 and TRBJ1-2, is as follows: KAGVTQTPRYLIKTRGQQVTLSCSPISGHRSVSWYQQTPGQGLQFLFEYFSETQRNKGNFPGRFSGRQFSNSRSEMNVSTLELGDSALYLCASSLAAGISYGYTFGSGTRLTVV.

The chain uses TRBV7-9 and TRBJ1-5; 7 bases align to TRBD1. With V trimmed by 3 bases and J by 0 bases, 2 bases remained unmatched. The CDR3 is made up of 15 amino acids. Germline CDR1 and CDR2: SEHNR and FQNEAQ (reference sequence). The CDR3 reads CASSLDRTSNQPQHF. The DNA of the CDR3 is TGTGCCAGCAGCTTGGACAGGACTAGCAATCAGCCCCAGCATTTT.

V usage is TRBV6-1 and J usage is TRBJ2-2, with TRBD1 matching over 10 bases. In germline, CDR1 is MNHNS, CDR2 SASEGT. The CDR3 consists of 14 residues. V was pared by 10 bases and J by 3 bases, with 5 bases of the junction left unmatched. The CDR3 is CATLDRGDTGELFF. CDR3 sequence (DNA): TGTGCCACCCTGGACAGGGGGGACACCGGGGAGCTGTTTTTT.

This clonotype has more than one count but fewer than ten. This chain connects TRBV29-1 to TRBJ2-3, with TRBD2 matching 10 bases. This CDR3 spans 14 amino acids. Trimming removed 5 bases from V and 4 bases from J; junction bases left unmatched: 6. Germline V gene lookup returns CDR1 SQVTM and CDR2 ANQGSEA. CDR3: CSVSTSGVADTQYF. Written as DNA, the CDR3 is TGCAGCGTTTCAACTAGCGGGGTTGCAGATACGCAGTATTTT.

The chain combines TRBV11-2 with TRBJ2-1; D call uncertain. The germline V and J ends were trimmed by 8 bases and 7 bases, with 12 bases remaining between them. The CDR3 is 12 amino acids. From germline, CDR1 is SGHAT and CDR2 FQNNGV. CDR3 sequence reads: CASGVGFNEQFF. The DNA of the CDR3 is TGTGCCAGCGGGGTAGGGTTTAATGAGCAGTTCTTC. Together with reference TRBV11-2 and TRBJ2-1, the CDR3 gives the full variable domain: EAGVAQSPRYKIIEKRQSVAFWCNPISGHATLYWYQQILGQGPKLLIQFQNNGVVDDSQLPKDRFSAERLKGVDSTLKIQPAKLEDSAVYLCASGVGFNEQFFGPGTRLTVL.

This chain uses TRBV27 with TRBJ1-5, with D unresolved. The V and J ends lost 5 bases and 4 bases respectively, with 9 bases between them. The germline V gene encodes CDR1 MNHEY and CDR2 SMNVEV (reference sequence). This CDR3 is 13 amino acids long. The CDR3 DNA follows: TGTGCCAGCAGTCCAAGAGGAAATCAGCCCCAGCATTTT. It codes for CASSPRGNQPQHF.

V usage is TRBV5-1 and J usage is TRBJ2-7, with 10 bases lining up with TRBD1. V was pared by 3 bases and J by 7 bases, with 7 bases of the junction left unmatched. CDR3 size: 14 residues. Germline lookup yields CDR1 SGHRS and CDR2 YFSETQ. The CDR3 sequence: CASSCRDRGEEQYF. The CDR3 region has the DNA TGCGCCAGCAGCTGCCGGGACAGGGGTGAAGAGCAGTACTTC.

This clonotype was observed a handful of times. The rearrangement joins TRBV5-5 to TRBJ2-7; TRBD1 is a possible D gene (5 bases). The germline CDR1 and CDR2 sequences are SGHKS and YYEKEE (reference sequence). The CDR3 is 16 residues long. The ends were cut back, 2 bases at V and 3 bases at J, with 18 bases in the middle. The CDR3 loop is CASSFVSFGRDYEQYF. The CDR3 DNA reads TGTGCCAGCAGCTTCGTGTCCTTCGGCAGGGACTACGAGCAGTACTTC.

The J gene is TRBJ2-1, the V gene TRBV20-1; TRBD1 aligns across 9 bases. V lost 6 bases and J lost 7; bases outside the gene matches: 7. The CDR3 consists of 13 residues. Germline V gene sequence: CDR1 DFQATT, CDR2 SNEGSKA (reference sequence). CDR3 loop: CSALKDRGNEQFF. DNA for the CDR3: TGCAGTGCCCTTAAGGACAGGGGAAATGAGCAGTTCTTC.

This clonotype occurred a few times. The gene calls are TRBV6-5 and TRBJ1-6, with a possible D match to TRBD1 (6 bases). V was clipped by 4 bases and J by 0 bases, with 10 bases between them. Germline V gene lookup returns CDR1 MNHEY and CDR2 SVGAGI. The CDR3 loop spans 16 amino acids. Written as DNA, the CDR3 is TGTGCCAGCAGTTTCGGACAGAGCTCCTATAATTCACCCCTCCACTTT. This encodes CASSFGQSSYNSPLHF.